This entry features one T cell receptor beta chain sequence. What it binds is not known. Between the trimmed V and J ends, which lost 1 base and 3 bases, there was a span of 13 bases. The CDR3 loop spans 15 amino acids. Germline V gene data show CDR1 as SGHTA and CDR2 as FQGNSA. The sample belongs to a study of identical twins. Study-wide results and limits: Less excess twin sharing appeared in beta out-of-frame sequences.

TCRdb itself ran the 5' RACE reads through MiXCR, one entry per CDR3 protein. The data show about 700,000 distinct CDR3 sequences, 5.5% to 6.5% seen once. Sequencing was performed on naive T cells sorted from blood. The chain carries TRBV7-2 and TRBJ2-7; D may be TRBD1 (5 bases). This receptor was taken from a man younger than 35 in good health. CDR3 amino acids: CASSLEGRESYEQYF. CDR3 nucleotide sequence: TGTGCCAGCAGCTTAGAGGGCAGGGAAAGCTACGAGCAGTACTTC.